A selection of T cell receptor beta chains follows, all from one sample in a study of blood T cell repertoires in COVID-19. Clones were sequenced by immunoSEQ multiplex PCR, and TCRdb holds only the in-frame ones, with some missing. The table has 650,000 to 800,000 clones, 85% to 90% seen once. Material: peripheral blood. These TCRs come from a woman younger than 35 with acute or convalescent COVID-19. Both conserved end residues are part of each CDR3. Each record gives: V gene, J gene, CDR3 protein.

v_gene: TRBV12-3/TRBV12-4; j_gene: TRBJ1-1; CDR3aa: CASSLLSFEAFF
v_gene: TRBV5-5; j_gene: TRBJ2-7; CDR3aa: CASSWLLSYEQYF
v_gene: TRBV5-1; j_gene: TRBJ1-4; CDR3aa: CASSFLPGEEKLFF
v_gene: TRBV6-4; j_gene: TRBJ2-3; CDR3aa: CASSERGTDTQYF
v_gene: TRBV11-2; j_gene: TRBJ1-5; CDR3aa: CASAPGSGQPQHF
v_gene: TRBV9; j_gene: TRBJ2-3; CDR3aa: CASSLLAGASTDTQYF
v_gene: TRBV5-8; j_gene: TRBJ2-2; CDR3aa: CASSLVRTGELFF
v_gene: TRBV13; j_gene: TRBJ1-1; CDR3aa: CASSRDRGTEAFF
v_gene: TRBV2; j_gene: TRBJ2-7; CDR3aa: CASSSTYFSYEQYF
v_gene: TRBV19; j_gene: TRBJ1-1; CDR3aa: CASISEGAEAFF
v_gene: TRBV19; j_gene: TRBJ1-1; CDR3aa: CASSRGGLGKLVSFF
v_gene: TRBV7-9; j_gene: TRBJ2-7; CDR3aa: CASSVDTHYEQYF
v_gene: TRBV6-5; j_gene: TRBJ2-7; CDR3aa: CASSLSEGSSYEQYF
v_gene: TRBV5-6; j_gene: TRBJ1-4; CDR3aa: CASSLGGKLFF
v_gene: TRBV7-9; j_gene: TRBJ1-2; CDR3aa: CASSLAQTGHGYTF
v_gene: TRBV5-5; j_gene: TRBJ1-5; CDR3aa: CASRRGPGNSNQPQHF
v_gene: TRBV6-5; j_gene: TRBJ1-3; CDR3aa: CASSYSNRGSGNTIYF
v_gene: TRBV28; j_gene: TRBJ2-5; CDR3aa: CASSLSIAKETQYF
v_gene: TRBV5-1; j_gene: TRBJ2-3; CDR3aa: CASSPVKRGGLSDTQYF
v_gene: TRBV19; j_gene: TRBJ2-3; CDR3aa: CATRTLSTDTQYF
v_gene: TRBV9; j_gene: TRBJ1-4; CDR3aa: CASSSSGGQRATNEKLFF
v_gene: TRBV3-1/TRBV3-2; j_gene: TRBJ1-6; CDR3aa: CASSGAPQVSPLHF
v_gene: TRBV5-4; j_gene: TRBJ2-3; CDR3aa: CASSGGQTDTQYF
v_gene: TRBV3-1/TRBV3-2; j_gene: TRBJ1-1; CDR3aa: CASSLGQPTEAFF
v_gene: TRBV3-1/TRBV3-2; j_gene: TRBJ1-1; CDR3aa: CASSPTGSNTEAFF
v_gene: TRBV7-2; j_gene: TRBJ1-2; CDR3aa: CASSLFDREELGYTF
v_gene: TRBV19; j_gene: TRBJ1-2; CDR3aa: CASSTDRVSYGYTF
v_gene: TRBV5-1; j_gene: TRBJ1-2; CDR3aa: CASSLDSNYGYTF
v_gene: TRBV14; j_gene: TRBJ1-6; CDR3aa: CASSFINSPLHF
v_gene: TRBV11-2; j_gene: TRBJ1-1; CDR3aa: CASSHPTANTEAFF
v_gene: TRBV7-2; j_gene: TRBJ2-3; CDR3aa: CASSLGQGADTQYF
v_gene: TRBV19; j_gene: TRBJ1-6; CDR3aa: CASSPSFRPPGNSPLHF
v_gene: TRBV2; j_gene: TRBJ1-5; CDR3aa: CASSTADIASNQPQHF
v_gene: TRBV19; j_gene: TRBJ1-3; CDR3aa: CASARFSGQGSGNTIYF
v_gene: TRBV15; j_gene: TRBJ1-5; CDR3aa: CATSRGGEGGNQPQHF
v_gene: TRBV12-3/TRBV12-4; j_gene: TRBJ1-2; CDR3aa: CASSFSLGYTF
v_gene: TRBV15; j_gene: TRBJ2-3; CDR3aa: CATSRDRTPRWGTDTQYF
v_gene: TRBV4-1; j_gene: TRBJ1-5; CDR3aa: CASSPNTQGQPQHF
v_gene: TRBV21-1; j_gene: TRBJ2-7; CDR3aa: CASSSSGQGRPYEQYF
v_gene: TRBV21-1; j_gene: TRBJ2-1; CDR3aa: CASSLPDGTSSYNEQFF
v_gene: TRBV27; j_gene: TRBJ1-2; CDR3aa: CASSFRAGLQYGYTF
v_gene: TRBV4-1; j_gene: TRBJ2-7; CDR3aa: CASSAAASYEQYF
v_gene: TRBV2; j_gene: TRBJ2-1; CDR3aa: CASRTSLAGGHNEQFF
v_gene: TRBV18; j_gene: TRBJ1-4; CDR3aa: CASSPGSLNEKLFF